This T cell receptor beta chain was captured by sequencing in a study of blood T cell repertoires in COVID-19. At the level of the study: From the United States, Italy and Spain came samples of acute and convalescent COVID-19. PBMCs, B-cell-depleted T cells, or T cells were the source of the cDNA or gDNA that made up the material.

CDR3 length: 16 residues. Germline CDR1 and CDR2: SGHRS and YFSETQ. V trimming: 3 bases; J trimming: 1 base; junction bases outside the gene matches: 4. In the original analysis: Reference gene primers were amplified, and this amplification served to estimate nucleated cell counts. Produced via immunoSEQ multiplex PCR; TCRdb's table is partial and in-frame only. The V and J calls and clone size are taken from that table; D and trimming were inferred from the DNA. The data hold about 190,000 clones, with about 89% observed a single time. The sample comprised peripheral blood. The receptor was isolated from a man in his forties with acute or convalescent COVID-19. The V call is TRBV5-1, the J call TRBJ1-1; 12 bases align to TRBD1. CDR3 sequence (DNA): TGCGCCAGCAGCTGGGGGACAGGGGGCCCGAACACTGAAGCTTTCTTT. Encoded protein: CASSWGTGGPNTEAFF.